Each of the 19 T cell receptor beta chains below was sequenced from the same sample in a study of PD-1 blockade in mismatch repair-deficient tumors. The assay was immunoSEQ multiplex PCR, and TCRdb's table has in-frame clones only and misses some. The sample includes more than 95,000 clones, around 86% seen only once; the top ten take approximately 12%. This specimen was peripheral blood, taken 44 weeks after starting pembrolizumab. These receptors all stem from an adult with mismatch repair-deficient cancer.

V gene TRBV30 combines with J gene TRBJ2-5, with 9 positions matching TRBD1. The germline CDR1 and CDR2 sequences are GTSNPN and SVGIG (reference sequence). This CDR3 has 16 amino acids. The J segment lost 5 bases and the V segment lost 3 bases, leaving 13 bases of the junction unmatched. DNA of the CDR3: TGTGCCTGGAGCGAATCCGGGACAGGGTGGGGGGAGACCCAGTACTTC. Protein sequence: CAWSESGTGWGETQYF.

This chain connects TRBV6-1 to TRBJ2-4; 10 bases are a match to TRBD2. J gave up 1 base and V 2 bases, and 14 bases lay outside the gene matches. The CDR3 sequence is 20 residues long. The V gene's germline CDR1 is MNHNS and CDR2 SASEGT. The CDR3 is CASSEWAAGGPGSAKNIQYF. As DNA, the CDR3 is TGTGCCAGCAGTGAATGGGCAGCGGGAGGGCCGGGGTCGGCCAAAAACATTCAGTACTTC.

The V and J genes are TRBV2 and TRBJ1-1; a possible D gene is TRBD1 (6 bases). CDR1 and CDR2 from the germline V gene are SNHLY and FYNNEI. The CDR3 length is 12 residues. V was clipped by 6 bases and J by 7 bases, with 12 bases between them. Here the CDR3 reads CASRGGRGEAFF. The CDR3 nucleotides read TGTGCCAGCAGGGGGGGCAGGGGTGAAGCTTTCTTT.

In DNA form, the CDR3 reads TGTGCCAGCAGCTTAGTAATGGGTAAATCCTACGAGCAGTACTTC. Translated: CASSLVMGKSYEQYF. The rearrangement uses TRBV7-9 and TRBJ2-7; D uncertain. CDR1 and CDR2 from the germline V gene are SEHNR and FQNEAQ (reference sequence). V was pared by 1 base and J by 1 base, with 11 bases between. This CDR3 is 15 amino acids long.

The V call is TRBV9, the J call TRBJ2-1; D gene uncertain. Germline CDR1 reads SGDLS; CDR2 reads YYNGEE. CDR3 length: 15 amino acids. The V and J ends lost 3 bases and 5 bases respectively, with 15 bases between them. The CDR3 protein is CASSALIGAHNEQFF. The CDR3 DNA sequence: TGTGCCAGCAGCGCGCTGATTGGAGCCCACAATGAGCAGTTCTTC.

This clone was counted a single time. The V call is TRBV19, the J call TRBJ2-5, with D perhaps TRBD2 (6 bases). Germline values: CDR1 LNHDA, CDR2 SQIVND (reference sequence). The CDR3 sequence is 14 residues long. V lost 1 base and J 2 bases, leaving 8 bases between the germline ends. CDR3 amino acids: CASSIVGGQETQYF. The CDR3 DNA is TGTGCCAGTAGTATAGTCGGAGGGCAAGAGACCCAGTACTTC.

The chain combines TRBV27 with TRBJ2-5; 11 bases map to TRBD2. V shed 6 bases and J 0 bases; nucleotides not matched to a gene: 6. The CDR3 length is 16 residues. The germline CDR1 and CDR2 sequences are MNHEY and SMNVEV (reference sequence). The chain's CDR3 is CASRKGTSGYQETQYF. CDR3 bases: TGTGCCAGCAGAAAAGGGACTAGCGGATACCAAGAGACCCAGTACTTC.

This clone was observed once. The chain joins TRBV6-1 to TRBJ2-1; D may be TRBD2 (5 bases). With 2 bases removed from V and 0 bases from J, the gap between germline ends came to 17 bases. CDR3 length equals 18 residues. Germline loops: CDR1 MNHNS, CDR2 SASEGT. CDR3 loop: CASSEPPDYTSSYNEQFF. CDR3 bases: TGTGCCAGCAGTGAACCGCCCGACTACACGAGCTCCTACAATGAGCAGTTCTTC.

The chain has TRBV28 and TRBJ2-3; no clear D. Deletions cut 4 bases from V and 1 base from J, with 15 bases between. The CDR3 sequence is 16 residues long. Per the germline V gene, CDR1 is MDHEN and CDR2 is SYDVKM. The CDR3 loop is CASSSFVVAGTDTQYF. The CDR3, as DNA: TGTGCCAGCAGTTCGTTTGTCGTCGCTGGCACAGATACGCAGTATTTT.

The CDR3 region is CSARAGGVAFF. The CDR3 bases are TGCAGTGCTAGAGCAGGGGGCGTAGCTTTCTTT. The rearrangement links TRBV20-1 to TRBJ1-1; 8 nucleotides line up with TRBD1. After removal of 1 base from V and 10 bases from J, the junction contained 2 bases not matched to a gene. This CDR3 comprises 11 residues. Germline V gene sequence: CDR1 DFQATT, CDR2 SNEGSKA (reference sequence).

The chain links TRBV13 to TRBJ1-1, with TRBD1 identical over 9 bases. V gave up 7 bases and J gave up 5 bases; unmatched junction bases: 8. The CDR3 contains 14 residues. Germline CDR1 and CDR2: PRHDT and FYEKMQ (reference sequence). The CDR3 DNA follows: TGTGCCAGCACCCAGACAGGGGGGGAAACTGAAGCTTTCTTT. Its translation is CASTQTGGETEAFF. The full variable domain, in which reference TRBV13 and TRBJ1-1 provide the parts outside the CDR3, is AAGVIQSPRHLIKEKRETATLKCYPIPRHDTVYWYQQGPGQDPQFLISFYEKMQSDKGSIPDRFSAQQFSDYHSELNMSSLELGDSALYFCASTQTGGETEAFFGQGTRLTVV.

The chain combines TRBV6-5 with TRBJ1-3; D is ambiguous. Germline V gene sequence: CDR1 MNHEY, CDR2 SVGAGI. The V end was cut by 6 bases, the J end by 0 bases, with 9 bases between. The CDR3 extends over 14 amino acids. The CDR3 reads CASRSSFSGNTIYF. The CDR3 DNA reads TGTGCCAGCAGGTCCTCCTTCTCTGGAAACACCATATATTTT.

This sequence joins TRBV4-2 and TRBJ2-7, with TRBD2 matching 12 bases. V trimming: 3 bases; J trimming: 2 bases; junction bases outside the gene matches: 5. The CDR3 is 16 amino acids. Germline CDR1 reads LGHNA; CDR2 reads YNFKEQ. CDR3 DNA: TGTGCCAGCAGCCAGGAACTAGCGGGAGGCCCCTACGAGCAGTACTTC. This gives the protein CASSQELAGGPYEQYF.

The V call is TRBV27, the J call TRBJ2-7; either TRBD1 or TRBD2 may fit D (5 bases each). CDR1 and CDR2 (germline): MNHEY, SMNVEV (reference sequence). CDR3 size: 15 residues. V was clipped by 5 bases and J by 3 bases, with 17 bases between them. The CDR3 region is CASSGTGAGDYEQYF. Written as DNA, the CDR3 is TGTGCCAGCAGTGGTACAGGAGCCGGGGACTACGAGCAGTACTTC.

The V call is TRBV30, the J call TRBJ2-2; weak D call: TRBD2 (6 bases). The germline V gene has CDR1 GTSNPN and CDR2 SVGIG (reference sequence). Between the trimmed V and J ends, which lost 2 bases and 6 bases, there was a span of 7 bases. The CDR3 spans 12 residues. For the CDR3, the DNA is TGTGCCTGGAGTTCGGGGGCCGGGGAGCTGTTTTTT. This encodes CAWSSGAGELFF.

This clone has just a few counts. In DNA form, the CDR3 reads TGTGCCAGCGGACAGGGAAACACCGGGGAGCTGTTTTTT. Its protein product is CASGQGNTGELFF. The rearrangement uses TRBV9 and TRBJ2-2, with 8 bases identical to TRBD1. Germline V gene sequence: CDR1 SGDLS, CDR2 YYNGEE. The CDR3 loop spans 13 amino acids. V trimming: 7 bases; J trimming: 2 bases; junction bases outside the gene matches: 1.

The CDR3 nucleotides are TGCAGCGTCGAGCTCTATGAAGGGGACCCCTACGAGCAGTACTTC. The encoded protein is CSVELYEGDPYEQYF. The chain links TRBV29-1 to TRBJ2-7, with D tentatively TRBD1 or TRBD2 (5 bases each). Germline-derived CDR1 and CDR2 are SQVTM and ANQGSEA. The CDR3 is 15 residues long. V lost 6 bases, J lost 2 bases, and 20 bases lay in between.

The chain uses TRBV11-3 and TRBJ2-1; 8 bases map to TRBD2. Trimming cost V 5 bases and J 4 bases; bases outside gene matches: 7. CDR1 SGHNT and CDR2 YENEEA come from the germline V gene. The CDR3 loop spans 15 amino acids. In DNA, the CDR3 is TGTGCCAGCAGCCCCGGGACTAGGGCTTACAATGAGCAGTTCTTC. It yields the protein CASSPGTRAYNEQFF.

Here the CDR3 DNA reads TGTGCCAGCAGTCTCGTCTCAGCCGGGACGACCGAGCAGTACTTC. This gives the protein CASSLVSAGTTEQYF. The chain couples TRBV27 to TRBJ2-7; possibly TRBD1 or TRBD2 for D (5 bases each). The CDR3 has 15 residues. With 5 bases removed from V and 6 bases from J, the gap between germline ends came to 20 bases. Germline CDR1 is MNHEY and CDR2 is SMNVEV (reference sequence).